Each of the 27 T cell receptor beta chains below was sequenced from the same sample in a study of vaccination effects on CD4 cells after COVID-19. Repertoires were generated with immunoSEQ multiplex PCR, while TCRdb's copy carries only in-frame clones and drops some. The table includes approximately 46,000 clones, 70% to 75% detected once. Antigens of these TCRs are unknown. It was after approximately 11 days of culture that CD4+ T cells were isolated. The sequences come from CD4+ T cells from PBMCs cultured without peptide, collected before COVID-19 vaccination. These receptors were obtained from a human donor who had a prior SARS-CoV-2 infection.

V is TRBV5-4 and J is TRBJ2-5; no firm D call. Germline CDR1 is SGHNT and CDR2 is YYREEE (reference sequence). This CDR3 is built from 13 residues. The V and J ends lost 5 bases and 5 bases respectively, with 13 bases between them. The chain's CDR3 is CASSMDQAETQYF. DNA of the CDR3: TGTGCCAGCAGTATGGACCAAGCTGAGACCCAGTACTTC. The whole variable domain, filled in from reference TRBV5-4 and TRBJ2-5, reads ETGVTQSPTHLIKTRGQQVTLRCSSQSGHNTVSWYQQALGQGPQFIFQYYREEENGRGNFPPRFSGLQFPNYSSELNVNALELDDSALYLCASSMDQAETQYFGPGTRLLVL.

This chain connects TRBV6-5 to TRBJ1-3; D remains ambiguous. Germline CDR1 and CDR2: MNHEY and SVGAGI. The ends were cut back, 8 bases at V and 4 bases at J, with 15 bases in the middle. The CDR3 spans 14 residues. The CDR3 DNA reads as TGTGCCAGCGAGGTCCGCTCGAAGGGAAACACCATATATTTT. It translates to CASEVRSKGNTIYF.

The rearrangement links TRBV6-5 to TRBJ2-5; no clear D. The V gene's germline CDR1 is MNHEY and CDR2 SVGAGI. Trimming pared 6 bases from V and 4 bases from J, leaving 3 bases between. This CDR3 has 10 residues. CDR3 region: CASRGETQYF. The CDR3 nucleotides read TGTGCCAGCAGGGGAGAGACCCAGTACTTC.

The chain links TRBV18 to TRBJ1-2; 7 positions match TRBD1. CDR3 length: 17 amino acids. After removal of 2 bases from V and 0 bases from J, the junction contained 9 bases not matched to a gene. Germline V gene data show CDR1 as KGHSH and CDR2 as LQKENI. In DNA form, the CDR3 reads TGTGCCAGCTCACCAAATTTCGGACAGGAAACTAACTATGGCTACACCTTC. Its translation: CASSPNFGQETNYGYTF.

This chain links TRBV11-2 with TRBJ1-6; 9 bases map to TRBD1. The CDR3 loop spans 14 amino acids. The junction had 2 bases not matched to a gene; V was cut back by 3 bases and J by 8 bases. Germline CDR1 reads SGHAT; CDR2 reads FQNNGV. CDR3 loop: CASSLGQGDSPLHF. The CDR3 region has the DNA TGTGCCAGCAGCTTGGGACAGGGTGATTCACCCCTCCACTTT.

The rearrangement uses TRBV7-3 and TRBJ2-3; the D is unclear. Germline loops: CDR1 SGHTA, CDR2 FQGTGA. The CDR3 extends over 15 amino acids. V lost 4 bases, J lost 0 bases, and 11 bases lay in between. Here the CDR3 DNA reads TGTGCCAGCAGCTCCATGGGAAAAAGCACAGATACGCAGTATTTT. Translated: CASSSMGKSTDTQYF.

The chain is built from TRBV5-1 and TRBJ2-3, with TRBD1 as a possible D gene (5 bases). Trimming pared 1 base from V and 2 bases from J, leaving 11 bases between. Germline V CDR1 and CDR2: SGHRS, YFSETQ. The CDR3 contains 15 residues. In DNA form, the CDR3 reads TGCGCCAGCAGCTTGTTTGGGGCGGACACAGATACGCAGTATTTT. As protein: CASSLFGADTDTQYF. Complete variable domain (other parts from reference TRBV5-1 and TRBJ2-3): KAGVTQTPRYLIKTRGQQVTLSCSPISGHRSVSWYQQTPGQGLQFLFEYFSETQRNKGNFPGRFSGRQFSNSRSEMNVSTLELGDSALYLCASSLFGADTDTQYFGPGTRLTVL.

The rearrangement links TRBV7-2 to TRBJ2-5; the D gene is possibly TRBD2 (5 bases). CDR1 is SGHTA and CDR2 is FQGNSA in the germline V gene. The V end was cut by 2 bases, the J end by 4 bases, with 23 bases between. The CDR3 is 18 amino acids. The CDR3 DNA follows: TGTGCCAGCAGCTTATCGGGGTCGACAATTTTGTGGGTAGAGACCCAGTACTTC. This codes for CASSLSGSTILWVETQYF.

J is TRBJ2-7 and V is TRBV7-9; D uncertain. With 3 bases removed from V and 0 bases from J, the gap between germline ends came to 15 bases. CDR1 is SEHNR, CDR2 FQNEAQ, per germline (reference sequence). CDR3 length: 16 residues. The DNA of the CDR3 is TGTGCCAGCAGCTTCCCTATTGGCCTGAGCTCCTACGAGCAGTACTTC. Translating gives CASSFPIGLSSYEQYF.

The chain carries TRBV14 and TRBJ1-2, with D perhaps TRBD1 (5 bases). The ends were cut back, 2 bases at V and 2 bases at J, with 12 bases in the middle. The CDR3 consists of 15 residues. Germline CDR1 and CDR2: SGHDN and FVKESK. Here the CDR3 DNA reads TGTGCCAGCAGCCAATCCCCAGGGCTCAACTATGGCTACACCTTC. Translated: CASSQSPGLNYGYTF.

The chain has TRBV5-1 and TRBJ1-1; D is unresolved. V gave up 4 bases and J gave up 4 bases, with 11 bases separating them. There are 13 residues in the CDR3. Germline V lookup: CDR1 SGHRS, CDR2 YFSETQ. The CDR3 here is CASSRPDGTEAFF. DNA for the CDR3: TGCGCCAGCAGCCGACCTGACGGCACTGAAGCTTTCTTT.

In its sample, this clone was seen once. Its ends do not fully match the called genes, so a read error is possible. This chain links TRBV15 with TRBJ2-1; D gene unclear. CDR1 is LNHNV and CDR2 is YYDKDF in the germline V gene (reference sequence). CDR3 size: 13 residues. CDR3 protein: CATSSSGSNEQFF. Written as DNA, the CDR3 is TGCGCCACCAGCTCCTCCGGTAGCAATGAGCAGTTCTTC.

The chain couples TRBV30 to TRBJ1-3; the D is unclear. The CDR3 has 13 residues. Trimming took off 0 bases at V and 5 bases at J, with 8 bases between the two ends. Per germline, CDR1 GTSNPN and CDR2 SVGIG (reference sequence). This chain's CDR3 is CAWSVNGRNTIYF. DNA of the CDR3: TGTGCCTGGAGTGTAAACGGGAGAAACACCATATATTTT.

The rearrangement joins TRBV3-1 (or the pseudogene TRBV3-2) to TRBJ2-7; 12 positions match TRBD2. The CDR3 loop spans 17 amino acids. From germline, CDR1 is LGHDT and CDR2 YNNKEL (reference sequence). J gave up 2 bases and V 8 bases, and 13 bases lay outside the gene matches. The CDR3 region is CASDLTSGSNRAYEQYF. CDR3 in DNA: TGTGCCAGCGACCTGACTAGCGGGAGTAATAGGGCCTACGAGCAGTACTTC.

The rearrangement uses TRBV25-1 and TRBJ1-2, with D hard to call. CDR1 and CDR2 from the germline V gene are MGHDK and SYGVNS. V lost 5 bases to trimming and J lost 0 bases, with 16 bases between them. CDR3 length: 16 amino acids. Here the CDR3 reads CASSRTMPIPNYGYTF. The CDR3 nucleotides read TGTGCCAGCAGTAGAACCATGCCCATACCTAACTATGGCTACACCTTC.

The chain uses TRBV6-2 or TRBV6-3 and TRBJ1-2; maybe TRBD1 (5 bases). The germline V gene has CDR1 MNHEY and CDR2 SVGEGT. The V and J ends lost 2 bases and 5 bases respectively, with 9 bases between them. This CDR3 spans 13 amino acids. CDR3 DNA: TGTGCCAGCAGTTACAGGGGTATATATGGCTACACCTTC. This gives the protein CASSYRGIYGYTF.

V is TRBV21-1 and J is TRBJ2-5; the D segment call TRBD1 is taken from the table without a DNA check. TRBV21-1 is flagged as a pseudogene. The CDR3 has 17 residues. CDR3 in DNA: TGTGCCAGCAGCAAAGCGGGTGGTGGGTACGGATCAGGGACCCAGTACTTC. It translates to CASSKAGGGYGSGTQYF.

This clone has just a few counts. The chain recombines TRBV6-6 with TRBJ2-1; maybe TRBD2 (6 bases). The V and J ends lost 2 bases and 7 bases respectively, with 9 bases between them. CDR3 length: 13 residues. Per the germline V gene, CDR1 is MNHNY and CDR2 is SVGAGI (reference sequence). The chain's CDR3 is CASSYVAGNEQFF. CDR3 sequence (DNA): TGTGCCAGCAGTTACGTCGCGGGGAATGAGCAGTTCTTC.

The chain combines TRBV12-3 or TRBV12-4 with TRBJ2-7; weak D call: TRBD2 (5 bases). V lost 5 bases and J lost 0, with 8 bases in between. CDR3 size: 13 residues. The CDR3 coding sequence is TGTGCCAGCAGTCCCGGAGGCTCCTACGAGCAGTACTTC. It is translated as CASSPGGSYEQYF.

CDR3 coding DNA: TGTGCCAGCTCACCACCTTCAGGGGATAGGTACACCGGGGAGCTGTTTTTT. Translation: CASSPPSGDRYTGELFF. The chain employs TRBV18 and TRBJ2-2, with a weak D call TRBD1 (6 bases). Trimming removed 0 bases from V and 3 bases from J, with 14 bases in between. Germline CDR1 KGHSH, CDR2 LQKENI. CDR3 length equals 17 residues.

The J gene is TRBJ1-1, the V gene TRBV5-5; D is uncertain. The CDR3 is made up of 16 amino acids. Trimming stripped 3 bases from V and 1 base from J, with 16 bases between. From germline, CDR1 is SGHKS and CDR2 YYEKEE (reference sequence). This chain's CDR3 is CASSYGRVRWNTEAFF. As DNA, the CDR3 is TGTGCCAGCAGCTACGGACGGGTGAGATGGAACACTGAAGCTTTCTTT.

This clone has only a few counts. This sequence joins TRBV19 and TRBJ1-6; possible D gene TRBD1, 6 bases. The germline gives CDR1 LNHDA, CDR2 SQIVND (reference sequence). V was clipped by 4 bases and J by 10 bases, with 11 bases between them. The CDR3 runs to 13 residues. Written as DNA, the CDR3 is TGTGCCAGTAGTACACAGGGCAACTCACCCCTCCACTTT. Translating gives CASSTQGNSPLHF.

The chain employs TRBV10-3 and TRBJ2-3; D uncertain. Trimming shortened V by 1 base and J by 8 bases, and 19 bases separated the two germline ends. The CDR3 is made up of 16 amino acids. The germline CDR1 and CDR2 sequences are ENHRY and SYGVKD. The CDR3: CAISEFLQATLTTQYF. The CDR3 DNA is TGTGCCATCAGTGAGTTCTTGCAGGCAACCCTTACTACGCAGTATTTT.

In this sample, this clone turned up a few times. The chain has TRBV4-3 and TRBJ2-1, with D uncertain. Trimming stripped 0 bases from V and 5 bases from J, with 8 bases between. Germline V gene lookup returns CDR1 LGHNA and CDR2 YSLEER. The CDR3 extends over 14 amino acids. DNA of the CDR3: TGCGCCAGCAGCCAAGACTCGCCAAACAATGAGCAGTTCTTC. Translating gives CASSQDSPNNEQFF.

This clone has only one observation. V is TRBV7-8 and J is TRBJ2-7; 7 bases align to TRBD2. V shed 8 bases and J 2 bases; nucleotides not matched to a gene: 9. Germline V gene data show CDR1 as SGHVS and CDR2 as FQNEAQ. This CDR3 has 14 residues. The CDR3 loop is CASSRLGLAYEQYF. DNA of the CDR3: TGTGCCAGCTCGAGGTTAGGACTAGCCTACGAGCAGTACTTC.

The chain recombines TRBV30 with TRBJ1-5; 9 nucleotides line up with TRBD1. J lost 6 bases, V lost 2 bases, and 5 bases had no gene match. Germline V gives CDR1 GTSNPN, CDR2 SVGIG (reference sequence). There are 14 residues in the CDR3. CDR3 sequence reads: CAWSWGQGGQPQHF. The DNA of the CDR3 is TGTGCCTGGAGTTGGGGACAGGGCGGTCAGCCCCAGCATTTT. Full variable domain (remainder filled in from reference TRBV30 and TRBJ1-5): SQTIHQWPATLVQPVGSPLSLECTVEGTSNPNLYWYRQAAGRGLQLLFYSVGIGQISSEVPQNLSASRPQDRQFILSSKKLLLSDSGFYLCAWSWGQGGQPQHFGDGTRLSIL.

The chain recombines TRBV21-1 with TRBJ1-1. TRBV21-1 is marked as a pseudogene. The CDR3 is 13 amino acids. The CDR3 bases are TGTGCCAGCAGCAAAGTCGTCGGGTTTTTGGCTTTCTTT. Translated: CASSKVVGFLAFF.